This TCR beta chain was captured in a study of blood T cell repertoires in COVID-19. Methods used by the authors: The assay estimated nucleated cells by amplifying reference gene primers. Using immunoSEQ multiplex PCR, the repertoire was profiled, and TCRdb retains in-frame clones only, with some absent. That table is the source of V, J and clone size, and D and trimming were worked out from the DNA. Counted here are approximately 90,000 clones, over 80% occurring once; the ten biggest clones make up almost 3.5%. Sequences were obtained from peripheral blood. This receptor was obtained from a man aged 45 to 65 with acute or convalescent COVID-19.

In nucleotides, the CDR3 is TGCAGCGACCCCACCCCCCTACGGCGGGGTCCTAACACAGATACGCAGTATTTT. This encodes CSDPTPLRRGPNTDTQYF. V is TRBV29-1 and J is TRBJ2-3, with a possible D match to TRBD2 (6 bases). V was clipped by 7 bases and J by 2 bases, with 28 bases between them. CDR3 length: 18 residues. The germline CDR1 and CDR2 sequences are SQVTM and ANQGSEA.